Only a few counts were recorded for the clone carrying this T cell receptor beta chain. The CDR3 runs 15 residues. CDR1 and CDR2 (germline): SGHNT, YYREEE (reference sequence). The germline V and J ends were trimmed by 7 bases and 6 bases, with 22 bases remaining between them. This entry comes from a study of blood T cell repertoires in COVID-19. On the study more broadly: Acute and convalescent COVID-19 samples came from the United States, Italy and Spain. Nucleic acid was either cDNA or gDNA, and it came from T cells, B-cell-depleted T cells, or PBMCs.

In the original analysis: Reference gene primer amplification gave estimated nucleated cell counts. The table came from immunoSEQ multiplex PCR; TCRdb's copy has only in-frame clones and leaves some out. From that table come the V and J calls and clone size; the DNA was used to work out D and trimming. The sample lists about 140,000 clones, around 80% seen once, with 10% in the top ten. The TCR originated in a man aged 60 to 69 with active or convalescent COVID-19. The sample comprised peripheral blood. The chain has TRBV5-4 and TRBJ1-2; D not resolved. The CDR3 is CASAPGGQLFHGYTF. The CDR3 DNA sequence: TGTGCCAGCGCCCCCGGAGGGCAGTTATTTCATGGCTACACCTTC.